This T cell receptor (beta chain) was captured by sequencing in a study of early T cells in non-severe SARS-CoV-2 infection. Study-wide background: Sequencing of bulk RNA from unsorted whole blood was done, without chain pairing.

Comment on this clonotype: Its antigen is undetermined.

Regarding the study as a whole: Matching results from VDJdb favored anti-spike CD8 responses, leaving private and CD4 specificities undetected.

V was shortened by 3 bases and J by 4 bases, with 17 bases between the two germline ends. Germline CDR1 reads MNHEY; CDR2 reads SMNVEV (reference sequence). There are 16 residues in the CDR3. Researchers attached unique molecular identifiers to individual cDNA molecules. TCRdb re-called the 5' RACE reads with MiXCR, one entry per CDR3 protein. The sample includes roughly 69,000 distinct CDR3 sequences, roughly 9% of them seen just once. The V call is TRBV27, the J call TRBJ2-3; D perhaps matches TRBD2 (5 bases). Material: whole blood, obtained at baseline. This receptor was identified in an adult who was a healthcare worker with PCR-confirmed SARS-CoV-2 infection or an uninfected control (not recorded which). The CDR3 bases are TGTGCCAGCAGTTTTGGGCCTAGCATCCGAGCAGATACGCAGTATTTT. It yields the protein CASSFGPSIRADTQYF.